This TCR beta chain was identified in a study of glioma-infiltrating T cells. General study results and limits: Above-expected tissue-blood divergence occurred in all gliomas, most in low-grade ones.

Using RNA template, CDR3s of TCR alpha and beta were amplified with iRepertoire arm-PCR. In TCRdb, the multiplex PCR reads were re-called with MiXCR into one record per CDR3 protein. The table records around 170,000 distinct CDR3 sequences, about 46% of them present only once. This clonotype was recorded a few times. Its antigen is unknown. Source material: glioma tissue, nonneoplastic brain tissue, or PBMCs (not recorded which). The receptor's source is a human donor with low-grade glioma or glioblastoma, undergoing nonglioma brain surgery, or in good health (not recorded which).

The CDR3 sequence is CASSQDVGVTGELFF. The CDR3 coding sequence is TGTGCCAGCAGCCAAGATGTGGGCGTGACCGGGGAGCTGTTTTTT. The chain is built from TRBV3-1 and TRBJ2-2; D gene unclear. The V gene lost 0 bases and the J gene lost 5 bases, with 10 bases spanning the gap. The CDR3 has 15 residues. Germline CDR1 LGHDT, CDR2 YNNKEL (reference sequence).